The 25 T cell receptor beta chains listed next were all sequenced from one sample in a study of T cell repertoires in cytomegalovirus infection. TCRdb ran MiXCR on the reads and lists one entry per CDR3 protein. The sample shows a few hundred thousand distinct CDR3 sequences, around a sixth of them seen only once. Sequencing was done on a sample of PBMCs. All receptors derive from a human donor in good health (CMV status not recorded). Some clones in this sample may be carry-over from other donors' samples.

This clonotype was observed at least ten times. The chain has TRBV7-2 and TRBJ2-3; 7 positions match TRBD2. V shed 1 base, J shed 3 bases, and the junction held 7 bases outside the gene matches. The germline CDR1 and CDR2 sequences are SGHTA and FQGNSA. This CDR3 has 16 amino acids. Written as DNA, the CDR3 is TGTGCCAGCAGCTTAGGTTCGGGAGGTTGGACAGATACGCAGTATTTT. Protein sequence: CASSLGSGGWTDTQYF.

This clonotype came up many times. The chain links TRBV7-2 to TRBJ2-2; D unclear. The CDR3 length is 17 residues. Germline V gene lookup returns CDR1 SGHTA and CDR2 FQGNSA. Trimming removed 6 bases at V and 3 bases at J, with 20 bases between. The CDR3 here is CASRPPPGRWDTGELFF. The CDR3 nucleotides are TGTGCCAGCAGACCGCCTCCGGGCAGGTGGGACACCGGGGAGCTGTTTTTT.

The chain has TRBV10-2 and TRBJ2-7; 10 positions agree with TRBD2. The CDR3 has 19 amino acids. Germline V gene data show CDR1 as WSHSY and CDR2 as SAAADI. Germline trimming cut 3 bases from V and 0 bases from J; bases unmatched to any gene: 14. This CDR3 is CASSDPGRSGRARSYEQYF. In DNA, the CDR3 is TGCGCCAGCAGTGATCCGGGTAGGAGCGGGAGGGCCCGCTCCTACGAGCAGTACTTC.

The V and J genes are TRBV11-3 and TRBJ2-3; 9 bases align to TRBD2. Germline V gene data show CDR1 as SGHNT and CDR2 as YENEEA. J gave up 4 bases and V 4 bases, and 6 bases lay outside the gene matches. The CDR3 covers 15 residues. The CDR3 is CASSSIAGVSDTQYF. CDR3 bases: TGTGCCAGCAGCTCCATAGCGGGAGTTTCAGATACGCAGTATTTT.

This clonotype was seen ten or more times. This sequence joins TRBV7-6 and TRBJ2-1; TRBD2 matches 15 bases. The junction had 18 bases not matched to a gene; V was cut back by 5 bases and J by 7 bases. Germline V gene sequence: CDR1 SGHVS, CDR2 FNYEAQ. The CDR3 runs 20 residues. The CDR3 protein is CASSQFPGLAGGWMDNEQFF. In nucleotides, the CDR3 is TGTGCCAGCAGCCAGTTCCCGGGACTAGCGGGGGGTTGGATGGATAATGAGCAGTTCTTC.

This clonotype has ten or more counts. The genes are TRBV7-2 and TRBJ1-2; D is uncertain. Germline values: CDR1 SGHTA, CDR2 FQGNSA. The V gene lost 5 bases and the J gene lost 0 bases, with 13 bases spanning the gap. CDR3 length: 15 amino acids. DNA of the CDR3: TGTGCCAGCAGCCCTCAGCCCGCGGCTAACTATGGCTACACCTTC. Protein product: CASSPQPAANYGYTF.

The table lists this clonotype with a few counts. The chain uses TRBV6-1 and TRBJ2-7; TRBD1 might be the D (5 bases). The CDR3 totals 12 residues. CDR1 and CDR2 (germline): MNHNS, SASEGT. Trimming stripped 1 base from V and 12 bases from J, with 13 bases between. The CDR3 sequence: CASSEETTVRYF. The CDR3 coding sequence is TGTGCCAGCAGTGAAGAAACGACAGTGCGGTACTTC.

There are a few counts of this clonotype. This chain connects TRBV19 to TRBJ2-7; D perhaps matches TRBD1 (5 bases). CDR3 length equals 14 residues. Germline CDR1 LNHDA, CDR2 SQIVND (reference sequence). V dropped 4 bases and J dropped 2 bases, with 12 bases sitting between them. In DNA, the CDR3 is TGTGCCAGTAGTACCCAGACAGAGCCCTACGAGCAGTACTTC. This encodes CASSTQTEPYEQYF.

This clonotype was counted ten times or more. The rearrangement joins TRBV7-9 to TRBJ2-5; D tentatively fits TRBD1 or TRBD2 (5 bases each). The ends were cut back, 2 bases at V and 1 base at J, with 11 bases in the middle. This CDR3 contains 15 residues. CDR1 is SEHNR and CDR2 is FQNEAQ in the germline V gene (reference sequence). Here the CDR3 DNA reads TGTGCCAGCAGCTTACCCCGGGACCTCCAAGAGACCCAGTACTTC. Translation: CASSLPRDLQETQYF.

The sample holds a few counts of this clonotype. J is TRBJ2-7 and V is TRBV5-1; TRBD2 agrees at 11 bases. J was trimmed by 5 bases and V by 0 bases; bases with no gene match: 10. CDR1 is SGHRS, CDR2 YFSETQ, per germline. There are 17 residues in the CDR3. This CDR3 reads CASSLGWGTSGVDEQYF. The CDR3 DNA sequence: TGCGCCAGCAGCTTGGGGTGGGGGACTAGCGGTGTTGACGAGCAGTACTTC.

The rearrangement joins TRBV7-8 to TRBJ1-1; the D is unclear. Germline assignment: CDR1 SGHVS and CDR2 FQNEAQ. This CDR3 spans 13 amino acids. V lost 5 bases and J lost 10, with 17 bases in between. DNA of the CDR3: TGTGCCAGCAGCGTAAGTCAAGGGATTTCAGCTTTCTTT. This gives the protein CASSVSQGISAFF.

The rearrangement links TRBV2 to TRBJ2-7, with D perhaps matching TRBD1 (6 bases). Trimming cost V 6 bases and J 5 bases, with 17 bases left between them. Germline V gives CDR1 SNHLY, CDR2 FYNNEI. This CDR3 contains 14 residues. Written as DNA, the CDR3 is TGTGCCAGCAGAATCAGGGGAGTCGCCAACGAGCAGTACTTC. It specifies CASRIRGVANEQYF.

There are many counts of this clonotype. The chain employs TRBV7-9 and TRBJ1-3; D not certain. Germline CDR1 and CDR2: SEHNR and FQNEAQ (reference sequence). The V end lost 5 bases, the J end lost 4 bases, and 9 bases lay between the germline ends. This CDR3 is built from 13 residues. CDR3 residues: CASSPPEGNTIYF. The CDR3 DNA is TGTGCCAGCAGCCCCCCCGAGGGAAACACCATATATTTT. Full variable domain (missing parts from reference TRBV7-9 and TRBJ1-3): DTGVSQNPRHKITKRGQNVTFRCDPISEHNRLYWYRQTLGQGPEFLTYFQNEAQLEKSRLLSDRFSAERPKGSFSTLEIQRTEQGDSAMYLCASSPPEGNTIYFGEGSWLTVV.

This clonotype was found many times. The J gene is TRBJ2-7, the V gene TRBV7-2, with 11 bases that match TRBD2. This CDR3 is built from 16 residues. Germline assignment: CDR1 SGHTA and CDR2 FQGNSA. CDR3 region: CASRLAGGSTIYEQYF. The CDR3 nucleotides read TGTGCTAGCCGGCTAGCGGGAGGCTCAACGATCTACGAGCAGTACTTC.

This clonotype was seen ten or more times. V gene TRBV5-1 combines with J gene TRBJ2-5, with 8 nucleotides matching TRBD2. This CDR3 has 15 amino acids. Trimming at V came to 4 bases and at J to 3 bases, leaving 8 bases not matched to a gene. The germline V gene encodes CDR1 SGHRS and CDR2 YFSETQ. As DNA, the CDR3 is TGCGCCAGCAGCCTTCGGGGGGGGTTCGAAGAGACCCAGTACTTC. Translating it yields CASSLRGGFEETQYF.

The table lists this clonotype with many counts. The CDR3 sequence is CASSFRMGANVLTF. CDR3 nucleotide sequence: TGTGCCAGCAGTTTCCGTATGGGGGCCAACGTCCTGACTTTC. The chain combines TRBV12-3 or TRBV12-4 with TRBJ2-6; D is uncertain. This CDR3 contains 14 residues. The V gene lost 3 bases and the J gene lost 4 bases, with 7 bases spanning the gap.

As for this clonotype: One base away lies a much larger clone, so this may be a sequencing read error. The chain joins TRBV6-2 or TRBV6-3 to TRBJ2-1; no clear D gene. The CDR3 runs to 14 residues. Trimming removed 6 bases at V and 6 bases at J, with 15 bases between. CDR1 is MNHEY, CDR2 SVGEGT, per germline. The CDR3 sequence is CASSQEQNTNEQFF. The CDR3 nucleotides are TGTGCCAGCAGCCAGGAACAGAATACCAATGAGCAGTTCTTC.

As concerns this clonotype: A much larger clone lies a single base off, so this may be a read error. The V and J genes are TRBV7-3 and TRBJ1-5; D remains unclear. V was shortened by 4 bases and J by 5 bases, with 12 bases between the two germline ends. Per germline, CDR1 SGHTA and CDR2 FQGTGA. The CDR3 is 14 residues long. CDR3 loop: CASSSIHADQPQHF. In DNA, the CDR3 is TGTGCCAGCAGCTCCATCCATGCGGATCAGCCCCAGCATTTT.

This clonotype was counted a few times. J is TRBJ2-1 and V is TRBV12-3 or TRBV12-4; 10 bases are shared with TRBD1. This CDR3 has 15 amino acids. The trim removed 3 bases at V and 7 bases at J, leaving 6 bases unmatched. CDR3 in DNA: TGTGCCAGCAGTTTTCCGGGACAGGGGTGGAATGAGCAGTTCTTC. It is translated as CASSFPGQGWNEQFF.

There are many counts of this clonotype. The J gene is TRBJ2-3, the V gene TRBV27, with D possibly TRBD2 on 6 matching bases. Germline V gene data show CDR1 as MNHEY and CDR2 as SMNVEV (reference sequence). Trimming left V 6 bases short and J 4 bases short, with 14 bases between. The CDR3 covers 14 residues. Here the CDR3 DNA reads TGTGCCAGCAGAACGGACTACCCGCCAGATACGCAGTATTTT. Translating it yields CASRTDYPPDTQYF.

This clonotype was observed many times. This chain links TRBV7-6 with TRBJ2-2; TRBD2 matches at 10 bases. This CDR3 has 16 amino acids. V trimming: 5 bases; J trimming: 1 base; junction bases outside the gene matches: 4. CDR1 and CDR2 from the germline V gene are SGHVS and FNYEAQ. CDR3 coding DNA: TGTGCCAGCAGCCCTATAGCGGGGGGGAACACCGGGGAGCTGTTTTTT. Amino acids: CASSPIAGGNTGELFF.

This clonotype was counted many times. The chain recombines TRBV7-8 with TRBJ1-4, with unresolved D. The CDR3 runs 14 residues. Germline V CDR1 and CDR2: SGHVS, FQNEAQ. V lost 3 bases to trimming and J lost 8 bases, with 13 bases between them. The CDR3 sequence is CASSFLQDAEKLFF. The CDR3 DNA sequence: TGTGCCAGCAGCTTTCTCCAGGACGCCGAAAAACTGTTTTTT.

This clonotype was recorded at least ten times. CDR3 DNA: TGTGCCAGTAGTTTTGTCGCAGGGGAAATCGCTGAAGCTTTCTTT. Amino acids: CASSFVAGEIAEAFF. The chain combines TRBV19 with TRBJ1-1; TRBD1 is a possible D gene (6 bases). Looked up from germline, CDR1 is LNHDA and CDR2 is SQIVND (reference sequence). This CDR3 comprises 15 residues. Trimming removed 5 bases at V and 6 bases at J, with 19 bases between.

This clonotype occurred a few times. The chain uses TRBV27 and TRBJ1-2; D might be TRBD1 (5 bases). Trimming removed 6 bases at V and 4 bases at J, with 15 bases between. Germline values: CDR1 MNHEY, CDR2 SMNVEV (reference sequence). CDR3 length equals 14 residues. The CDR3 spells CASRSLARGYGYTF. CDR3 coding DNA: TGTGCCAGCAGGTCCCTCGCGAGGGGCTATGGCTACACCTTC.

This clonotype was detected ten times or more. The rearrangement links TRBV6-1 to TRBJ2-1, with 9 bases fitting TRBD2. V was pared by 0 bases and J by 10 bases, with 13 bases of the junction left unmatched. CDR3 length: 17 residues. Germline V gene sequence: CDR1 MNHNS, CDR2 SASEGT. This CDR3 reads CASSEAPAAGGLEEQFF. The CDR3, as DNA: TGTGCCAGCAGTGAAGCGCCCGCAGCGGGGGGCCTCGAGGAGCAGTTCTTC.